One TCR beta chain is described in this entry. A read error may account for a junction end that differs from germline. The CDR3 extends over 13 amino acids. Germline assignment: CDR1 MNHEY and CDR2 SVGEGT. This record belongs to a study of molecular identifiers for immune sequencing clone quantification. TCRdb re-analysed the PCR reads in MiXCR, keeping a single row per CDR3 protein. Of about 630,000 distinct CDR3 sequences in the sample, less than 30% were seen once. The sequencing input was naive CD8+ T cells from blood, with Jurkat cell RNA spiked in. The sample's subset: FACS-sorted CD8+CD4-CCR7+CD45RA+ naive T cells. This TCR was recovered from a human donor in good health. Some libraries in this study had Jurkat cell RNA spiked in. The chain has TRBV6-2 or TRBV6-3 and TRBJ1-1; possibly TRBD1 for D (5 bases). In nucleotides, the CDR3 is TGTGCCAGCAGTTCGGGGCTTAACACTGAAGCTTCCTTT. As protein: CASSSGLNTEASF.